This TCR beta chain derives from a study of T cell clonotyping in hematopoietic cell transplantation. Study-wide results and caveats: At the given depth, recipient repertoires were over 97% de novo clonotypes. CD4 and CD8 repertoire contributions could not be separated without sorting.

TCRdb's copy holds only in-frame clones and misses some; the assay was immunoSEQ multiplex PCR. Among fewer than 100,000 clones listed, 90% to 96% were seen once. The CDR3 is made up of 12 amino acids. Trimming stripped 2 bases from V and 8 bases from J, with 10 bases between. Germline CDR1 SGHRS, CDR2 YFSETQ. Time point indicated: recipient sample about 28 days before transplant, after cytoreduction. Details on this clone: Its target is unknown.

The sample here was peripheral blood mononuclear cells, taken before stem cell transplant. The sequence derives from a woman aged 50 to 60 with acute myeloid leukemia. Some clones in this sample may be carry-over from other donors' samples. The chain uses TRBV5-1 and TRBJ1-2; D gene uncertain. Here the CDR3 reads CASSLEVEGYTF. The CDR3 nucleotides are TGCGCCAGCAGCTTAGAGGTGGAGGGCTACACCTTC.